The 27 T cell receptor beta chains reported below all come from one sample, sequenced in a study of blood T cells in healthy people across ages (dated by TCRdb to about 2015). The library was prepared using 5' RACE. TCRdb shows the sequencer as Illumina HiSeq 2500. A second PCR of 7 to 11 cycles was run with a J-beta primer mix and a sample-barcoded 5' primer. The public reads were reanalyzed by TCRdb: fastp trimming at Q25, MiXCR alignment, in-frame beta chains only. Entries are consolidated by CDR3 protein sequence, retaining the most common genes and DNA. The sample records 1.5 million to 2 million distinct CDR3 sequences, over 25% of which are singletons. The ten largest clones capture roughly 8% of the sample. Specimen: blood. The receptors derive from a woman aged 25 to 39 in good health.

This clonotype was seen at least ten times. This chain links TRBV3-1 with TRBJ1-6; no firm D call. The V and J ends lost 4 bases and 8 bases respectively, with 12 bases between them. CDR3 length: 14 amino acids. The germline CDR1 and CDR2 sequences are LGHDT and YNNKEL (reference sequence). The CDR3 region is CASSLRGSDSPLHF. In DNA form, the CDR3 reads TGTGCCAGCAGCCTTCGCGGGTCAGATTCACCCCTCCACTTT.

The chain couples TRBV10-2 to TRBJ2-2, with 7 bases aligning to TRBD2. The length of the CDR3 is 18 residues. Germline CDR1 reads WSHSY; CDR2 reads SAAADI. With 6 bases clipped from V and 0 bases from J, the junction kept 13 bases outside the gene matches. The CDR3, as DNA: TGCGCCAGCAGGGGGGTGGTTAGCGGGCGCGCGAACACCGGGGAGCTGTTTTTT. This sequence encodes CASRGVVSGRANTGELFF.

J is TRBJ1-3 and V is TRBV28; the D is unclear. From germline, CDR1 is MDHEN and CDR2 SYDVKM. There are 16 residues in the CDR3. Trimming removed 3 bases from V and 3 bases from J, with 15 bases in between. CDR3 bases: TGTGCCAGCAGTTTGAACGGGGTTGCAGATGGAAACACCATATATTTT. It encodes CASSLNGVADGNTIYF. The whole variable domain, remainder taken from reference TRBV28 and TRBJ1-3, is DVKVTQSSRYLVKRTGEKVFLECVQDMDHENMFWYRQDPGLGLRLIYFSYDVKMKEKGDIPEGYSVSREKKERFSLILESASTNQTSMYLCASSLNGVADGNTIYFGEGSWLTVV.

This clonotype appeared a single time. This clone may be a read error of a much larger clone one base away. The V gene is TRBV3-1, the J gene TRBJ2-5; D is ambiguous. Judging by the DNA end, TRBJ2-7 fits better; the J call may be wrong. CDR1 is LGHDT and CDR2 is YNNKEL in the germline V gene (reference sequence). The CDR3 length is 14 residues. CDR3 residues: CASSQGAASSEQYF. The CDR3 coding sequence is TGTGCCAGCAGCCAAGGGGCGGCTAGTAGCGAGCAGTACTTC.

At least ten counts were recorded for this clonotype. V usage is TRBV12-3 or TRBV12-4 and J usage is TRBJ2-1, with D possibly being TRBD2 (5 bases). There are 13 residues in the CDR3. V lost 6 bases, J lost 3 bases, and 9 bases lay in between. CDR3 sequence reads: CASSPGFYNEQFF. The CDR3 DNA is TGTGCCAGCAGCCCGGGGTTCTACAATGAGCAGTTCTTC.

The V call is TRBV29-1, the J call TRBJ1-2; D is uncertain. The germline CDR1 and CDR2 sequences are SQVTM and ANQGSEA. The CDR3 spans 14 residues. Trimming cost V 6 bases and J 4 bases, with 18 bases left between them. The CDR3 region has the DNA TGCAGCGTCAGAAGGCCGGGGATGGGCTATGGCTACACCTTC. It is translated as CSVRRPGMGYGYTF.

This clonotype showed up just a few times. The CDR3 bases are TGCAGTGCTAGTGGACTGCTAATGTACGAGCAGTACTTC. Encoded protein: CSASGLLMYEQYF. The V gene is TRBV20-1, the J gene TRBJ2-7; perhaps TRBD2 as D (5 bases). CDR3 size: 13 residues. Germline values: CDR1 DFQATT, CDR2 SNEGSKA (reference sequence). V was trimmed by 3 bases and J by 4 bases, leaving 13 bases between them.

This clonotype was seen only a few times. DNA of the CDR3: TGCGCCAGCAGCCAAGAATATTGGGGACAGGGTAGGAGTTCACCCCTCCACTTT. Its translation: CASSQEYWGQGRSSPLHF. This chain links TRBV4-1 with TRBJ1-6, with 9 bases identical to TRBD1. The V gene's germline CDR1 is MGHRA and CDR2 YSYEKL. This CDR3 has 18 amino acids. V was clipped by 0 bases and J by 9 bases; unmatched bases: 12.

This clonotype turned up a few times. The DNA of the CDR3 is TGCAGTGCTGGGTCACTAGCGGGAGTTCGCTACGAGCAGTACTTC. The encoded protein is CSAGSLAGVRYEQYF. This chain uses TRBV20-1 with TRBJ2-7, with 11 bases fitting TRBD2. The V segment lost 5 bases and the J segment 3 bases; nucleotides outside the gene matches: 9. The CDR3 is 15 amino acids. Per germline, CDR1 DFQATT and CDR2 SNEGSKA (reference sequence).

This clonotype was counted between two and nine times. For the CDR3, the DNA is TGTGCCAGCAGCCTCCGGGTCAAAGCCGACGAGCAGTACTTC. It is translated as CASSLRVKADEQYF. The V and J genes are TRBV13 and TRBJ2-7; D uncertain. There are 14 residues in the CDR3. Per germline, CDR1 PRHDT and CDR2 FYEKMQ (reference sequence). Deletions cut 5 bases from V and 5 bases from J, with 16 bases between.

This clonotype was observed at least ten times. The CDR3 here is CASSSPRKGHNYEQYF. The CDR3 nucleotides read TGTGCCAGCAGTTCTCCCCGGAAAGGACACAACTACGAGCAGTACTTC. V is TRBV12-3 or TRBV12-4 and J is TRBJ2-7; D possibly corresponds to TRBD1 (5 bases). This CDR3 is 16 amino acids long. V gave up 4 bases and J gave up 3 bases, with 19 bases separating them.

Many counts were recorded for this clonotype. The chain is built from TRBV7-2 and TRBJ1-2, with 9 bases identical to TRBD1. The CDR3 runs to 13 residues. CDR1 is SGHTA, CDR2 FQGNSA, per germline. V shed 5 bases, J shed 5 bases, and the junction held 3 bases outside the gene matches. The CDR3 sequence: CASSAGTGYGYTF. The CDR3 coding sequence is TGTGCCAGCAGCGCCGGGACAGGGTATGGCTACACCTTC. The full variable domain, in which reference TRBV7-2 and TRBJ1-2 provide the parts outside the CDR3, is GAGVSQSPSNKVTEKGKDVELRCDPISGHTALYWYRQSLGQGLEFLIYFQGNSAPDKSGLPSDRFSAERTGGSVSTLTIQRTQQEDSAVYLCASSAGTGYGYTFGSGTRLTVV.

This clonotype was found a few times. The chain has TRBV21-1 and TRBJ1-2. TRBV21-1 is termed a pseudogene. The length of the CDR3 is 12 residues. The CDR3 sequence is CASSHPAYGYTF. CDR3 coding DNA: TGTGCCAGCAGCCATCCCGCCTATGGCTACACCTTC.

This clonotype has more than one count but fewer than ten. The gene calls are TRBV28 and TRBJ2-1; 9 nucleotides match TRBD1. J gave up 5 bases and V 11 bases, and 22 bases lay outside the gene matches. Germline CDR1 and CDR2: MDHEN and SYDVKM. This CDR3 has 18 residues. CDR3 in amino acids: CAGTREPSGTGWNNEQFF. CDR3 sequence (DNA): TGTGCCGGCACCAGGGAACCCTCAGGGACAGGGTGGAACAATGAGCAGTTCTTC.

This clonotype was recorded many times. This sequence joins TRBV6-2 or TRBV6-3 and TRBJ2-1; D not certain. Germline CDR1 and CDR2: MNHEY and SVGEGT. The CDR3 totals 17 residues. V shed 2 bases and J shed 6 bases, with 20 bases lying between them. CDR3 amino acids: CASSYKTSTGFRNEQFF. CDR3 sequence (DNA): TGTGCCAGCAGTTACAAGACATCTACTGGCTTTCGCAATGAGCAGTTCTTC.

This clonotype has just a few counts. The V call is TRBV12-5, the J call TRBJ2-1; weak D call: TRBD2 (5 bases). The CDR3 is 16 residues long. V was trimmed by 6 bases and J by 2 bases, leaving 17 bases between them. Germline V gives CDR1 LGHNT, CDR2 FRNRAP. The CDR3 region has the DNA TGTGCTAGTGGGACCTACGGAGGAAGCACCTACAATGAGCAGTTCTTC. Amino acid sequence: CASGTYGGSTYNEQFF.

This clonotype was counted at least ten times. The CDR3 DNA reads TGCAGCGTTGAAGTCAAGGACACCTACGAGCAGTACTTC. It encodes CSVEVKDTYEQYF. This chain connects TRBV29-1 to TRBJ2-7, with D maybe TRBD1 (5 bases). Germline V gene lookup returns CDR1 SQVTM and CDR2 ANQGSEA. There are 13 residues in the CDR3. Trimming left V 1 base short and J 2 bases short, with 9 bases between.

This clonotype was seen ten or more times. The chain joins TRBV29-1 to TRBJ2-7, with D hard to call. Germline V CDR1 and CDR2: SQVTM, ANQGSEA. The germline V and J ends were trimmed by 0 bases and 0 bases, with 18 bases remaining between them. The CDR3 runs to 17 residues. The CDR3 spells CSVEDPGGPGGSYEQYF. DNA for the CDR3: TGCAGCGTTGAAGACCCGGGTGGCCCCGGTGGCTCCTACGAGCAGTACTTC.

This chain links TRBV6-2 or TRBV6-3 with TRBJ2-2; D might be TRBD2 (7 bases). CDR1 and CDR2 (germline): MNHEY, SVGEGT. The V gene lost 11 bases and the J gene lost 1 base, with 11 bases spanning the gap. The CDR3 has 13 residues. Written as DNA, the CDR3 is TGTGCCTGCGGGGGACAGAACACCGGGGAGCTGTTTTTT. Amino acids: CACGGQNTGELFF.

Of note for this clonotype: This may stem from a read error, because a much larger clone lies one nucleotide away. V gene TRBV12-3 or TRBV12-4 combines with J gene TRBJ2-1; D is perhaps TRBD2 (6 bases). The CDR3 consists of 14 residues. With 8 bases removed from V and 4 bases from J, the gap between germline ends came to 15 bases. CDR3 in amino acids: CASGRPGAYNEQFF. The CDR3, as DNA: TGTGCCAGCGGTCGCCCGGGAGCGTACAATGAGCAGTTCTTC.

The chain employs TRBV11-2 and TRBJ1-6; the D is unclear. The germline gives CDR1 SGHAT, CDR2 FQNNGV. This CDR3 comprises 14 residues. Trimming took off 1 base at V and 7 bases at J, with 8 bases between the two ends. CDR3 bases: TGTGCCAGCAGCTTAGCGGCGCTGAATTCACCCCTCCACTTT. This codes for CASSLAALNSPLHF.

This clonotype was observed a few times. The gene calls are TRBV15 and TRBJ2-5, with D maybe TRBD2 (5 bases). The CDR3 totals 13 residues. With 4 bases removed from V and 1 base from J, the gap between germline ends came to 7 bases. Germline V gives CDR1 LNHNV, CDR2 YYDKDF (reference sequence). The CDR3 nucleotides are TGTGCCACCAGCACCGGACTCCAAGAGACCCAGTACTTC. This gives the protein CATSTGLQETQYF.

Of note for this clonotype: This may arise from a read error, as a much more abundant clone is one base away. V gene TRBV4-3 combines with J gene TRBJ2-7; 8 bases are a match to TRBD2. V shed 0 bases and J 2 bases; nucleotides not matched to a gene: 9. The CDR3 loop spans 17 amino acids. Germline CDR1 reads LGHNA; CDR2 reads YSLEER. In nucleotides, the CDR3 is TGCGCCAGCAGCCAAGATACTAGCGGCCGGAGCGCCTACGAGCAGTACTTC. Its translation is CASSQDTSGRSAYEQYF.

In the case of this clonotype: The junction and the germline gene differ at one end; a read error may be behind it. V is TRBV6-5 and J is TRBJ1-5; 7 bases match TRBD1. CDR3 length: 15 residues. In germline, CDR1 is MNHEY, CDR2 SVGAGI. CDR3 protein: CAGSRGGQPNQPQHF. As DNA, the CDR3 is TGTGCCGGCAGCCGCGGGGGACAGCCCAATCAGCCCCAGCATTTT.

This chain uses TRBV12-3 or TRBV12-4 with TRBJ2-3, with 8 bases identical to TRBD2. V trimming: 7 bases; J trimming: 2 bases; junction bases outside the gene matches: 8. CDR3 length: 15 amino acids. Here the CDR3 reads CASTQAGGYTDTQYF. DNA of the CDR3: TGTGCCAGCACCCAGGCGGGGGGCTACACAGATACGCAGTATTTT.

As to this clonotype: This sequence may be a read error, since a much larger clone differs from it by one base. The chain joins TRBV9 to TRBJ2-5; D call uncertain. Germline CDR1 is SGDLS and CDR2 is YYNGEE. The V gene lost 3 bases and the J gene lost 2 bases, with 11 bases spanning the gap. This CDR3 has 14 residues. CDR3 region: CASSGGVGQETQYF. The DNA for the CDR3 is TGTGCCAGCAGCGGAGGAGTAGGACAAGAGACCCAGTACTTC.

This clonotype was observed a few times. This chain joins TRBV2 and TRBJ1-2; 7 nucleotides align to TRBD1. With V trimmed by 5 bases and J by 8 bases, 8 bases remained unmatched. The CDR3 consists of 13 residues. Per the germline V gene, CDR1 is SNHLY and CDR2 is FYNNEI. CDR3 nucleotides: TGTGCCAGCAGTTCAGGGGGAAGGTGGGGCTACACCTTC. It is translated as CASSSGGRWGYTF.